The clone carrying this T cell receptor beta chain has a handful of counts. What it binds is not known. Sequencing in the ViraFEST assay came after antigen-specific CD4+ T cells had been expanded with viral peptide pools, which were used to stimulate PBMC. Following a roughly 10-day culture, CD4+ T cells were purified. Each person got two doses of an mRNA SARS-CoV-2 vaccine, BNT162b2 or mRNA-1273. Vaccinated recipients, who were negative for nucleocapsid antibodies, had no history of SARS-CoV-2 infection. Over 1.5 million PBMC per well were cultured with around 9.1 IU/ml IL-2 and 8 to 10 ug/ml peptides. The record originates from a study of vaccination effects on CD4 cells after COVID-19. The V gene's germline CDR1 is LNHDA and CDR2 SQIVND (reference sequence). The V end lost 1 base, the J end lost 3 bases, and 10 bases lay between the germline ends. This CDR3 contains 15 residues. Profiling relied on immunoSEQ multiplex PCR, and the TCRdb table lists in-frame clones only, not all of them. The table lists 20,000 to 30,000 clones, about 70% of them singletons.

The V and J genes are TRBV19 and TRBJ1-5; no clear D gene. The receptor was isolated from a human donor who received a COVID-19 vaccine. The starting material was CD4+ T cells from PBMCs cultured with SARS-CoV-2 spike peptides, obtained after COVID-19 vaccination. CDR3 region: CASSIGYADNQPQHF. The CDR3 nucleotides are TGTGCCAGTAGTATAGGGTACGCCGACAATCAGCCCCAGCATTTT. The whole variable domain, remainder taken from reference TRBV19 and TRBJ1-5, is DGGITQSPKYLFRKEGQNVTLSCEQNLNHDAMYWYRQDPGQGLRLIYYSQIVNDFQKGDIAEGYSVSREKKESFPLTVTSAQKNPTAFYLCASSIGYADNQPQHFGDGTRLSIL.